These 26 T cell receptor beta chains were sequenced from one sample in a study of blood T cells in healthy people across ages. A J-beta primer mix and a sample-barcoded 5' primer were used in a second PCR of roughly 7 to 12 cycles. TCRdb ran MiXCR on the 5' RACE reads and lists one entry per CDR3 protein. Seen here are some 880,000 distinct CDR3 sequences, roughly 34% observed once, and the top ten hold around 13%. What was sequenced was blood. The receptors were sampled from a man in his late teens or twenties in good health.

This clonotype has a count of ten or more. This rearrangement joins TRBV12-3 or TRBV12-4 to TRBJ2-1; D gene unclear. There are 13 residues in the CDR3. Trimming removed 7 bases at V and 9 bases at J, with 16 bases between. The CDR3 DNA sequence: TGTGCCAGCACCGGATCCATAGTCAGTGAGCAGTTCTTC. Translation: CASTGSIVSEQFF.

This clonotype was picked up many times. The J gene is TRBJ1-4, the V gene TRBV4-3, with D possibly being TRBD1 (5 bases). Germline CDR1 is LGHNA and CDR2 is YSLEER. This CDR3 region has 15 residues. Trimming took 0 bases from V and 8 from J, leaving 13 bases between them. CDR3 nucleotide sequence: TGCGCCAGCAGCCAAGAATGGAGGGGCCGGGAAAAACTGTTTTTT. Residues: CASSQEWRGREKLFF.

This rearrangement joins TRBV10-3 to TRBJ1-2; TRBD1 matches at 8 bases. Per germline, CDR1 ENHRY and CDR2 SYGVKD. After removal of 10 bases from V and 5 bases from J, the junction contained 6 bases not matched to a gene. This CDR3 is 12 amino acids long. In DNA form, the CDR3 reads TGTGCCACCGGCAGACAGGGGTATGGCTACACCTTC. It codes for CATGRQGYGYTF.

In its sample, this clonotype was seen a few times. J is TRBJ1-2 and V is TRBV20-1, with D unclear. The CDR3 has 13 residues. The germline V and J ends were trimmed by 4 bases and 4 bases, with 13 bases remaining between them. Per the germline V gene, CDR1 is DFQATT and CDR2 is SNEGSKA (reference sequence). The chain's CDR3 is CSAKSGGGYGYTF. Written as DNA, the CDR3 is TGCAGTGCTAAAAGCGGCGGCGGCTATGGCTACACCTTC.

This clonotype was detected a few times. The chain links TRBV12-3 or TRBV12-4 to TRBJ2-4; D is possibly TRBD1 (5 bases). The CDR3 is 15 amino acids. Trimming cost V 2 bases and J 13 bases, with 21 bases left between them. The CDR3 is CASSLMGHSGDEQYF. CDR3 sequence (DNA): TGTGCCAGCAGTTTAATGGGGCACAGTGGGGATGAGCAGTACTTC.

The CDR3 nucleotides are TGTGCCAGGACAAGGGACAATGACAATGAGCAGTTCTTC. This sequence encodes CARTRDNDNEQFF. The chain employs TRBV2 and TRBJ2-1; the D gene is possibly TRBD1 (6 bases). Between the trimmed V and J ends, which lost 9 bases and 5 bases, there was a span of 14 bases. The germline CDR1 and CDR2 sequences are SNHLY and FYNNEI. This CDR3 region has 13 residues.

This chain connects TRBV14 to TRBJ1-2; no clear D. Germline V lookup: CDR1 SGHDN, CDR2 FVKESK. The CDR3 length is 15 residues. The V and J ends lost 1 base and 4 bases respectively, with 13 bases between them. For the CDR3, the DNA is TGTGCCAGCAGCCAAGCGGCGTCGGGTCTCTATGGCTACACCTTC. Protein product: CASSQAASGLYGYTF.

In the case of this clonotype: Given a much more abundant clone one base away, this may be a read error. This chain connects TRBV12-3 or TRBV12-4 to TRBJ2-5; no reliable D call. The CDR3 is 12 amino acids. The CDR3 DNA reads TGTGCCGTCGGTAAACCCCAAGAGACCCAGTGCTTC. Translating gives CAVGKPQETQCF.

Comment on this clonotype: One junction end does not reproduce the germline sequence, and a read error may be involved. The J gene is TRBJ1-1, the V gene TRBV29-1; D is uncertain. The CDR3 contains 13 residues. Per germline, CDR1 SQVTM and CDR2 ANQGSEA. This chain's CDR3 is CSAERDQNTEAFF. In nucleotides, the CDR3 is TGCAGCGCTGAACGAGACCAGAACACTGAAGCTTTCTTT.

V and J are TRBV10-3 and TRBJ2-3; D is perhaps TRBD2 (6 bases). V was pared by 8 bases and J by 4 bases, with 16 bases between. This CDR3 has 14 residues. Per germline, CDR1 ENHRY and CDR2 SYGVKD. As DNA, the CDR3 is TGTGCCATCGCCCCGGGGACGGGAGCAGATACGCAGTATTTT. The encoded protein is CAIAPGTGADTQYF.

This clonotype has a handful of counts. The CDR3 region is CSARDLSHRTNEKLFF. The CDR3, as DNA: TGCAGTGCTAGAGATTTGAGCCACAGGACTAATGAAAAACTGTTTTTT. The V call is TRBV20-1, the J call TRBJ1-4, with D possibly matching TRBD1 (5 bases). V was pared by 0 bases and J by 2 bases, with 13 bases between. Germline V lookup: CDR1 DFQATT, CDR2 SNEGSKA (reference sequence). This CDR3 has 16 amino acids.

This chain connects TRBV5-1 to TRBJ2-3; tentatively, D is TRBD2 (6 bases). The germline CDR1 and CDR2 sequences are SGHRS and YFSETQ. The CDR3 consists of 17 residues. The germline V and J ends were trimmed by 3 bases and 0 bases, with 17 bases remaining between them. The CDR3 reads CASSWPVVAGSTDTQYF. Here the CDR3 DNA reads TGCGCCAGCAGCTGGCCAGTTGTGGCGGGGAGCACAGATACGCAGTATTTT.

The rearrangement links TRBV15 to TRBJ2-3, with no clear D. This CDR3 is built from 12 residues. With 0 bases removed from V and 5 bases from J, the gap between germline ends came to 3 bases. CDR1 LNHNV and CDR2 YYDKDF come from the germline V gene (reference sequence). CDR3 residues: CATSREIDTQYF. The DNA for the CDR3 is TGTGCCACCAGCAGAGAAATAGATACGCAGTATTTT.

This clonotype came up a few times. The CDR3 protein is CASSLGVLGGTEAFF. For the CDR3, the DNA is TGTGCCAGCAGCTTAGGCGTTTTGGGGGGCACTGAAGCTTTCTTT. This chain joins TRBV7-2 and TRBJ1-1; maybe TRBD1 (5 bases). Germline V gene sequence: CDR1 SGHTA, CDR2 FQGNSA. V was shortened by 1 base and J by 4 bases, with 13 bases between the two germline ends. The CDR3 totals 15 residues.

The chain combines TRBV4-3 with TRBJ2-1; D is uncertain. Judging by the DNA end, TRBJ2-7 fits better; the J call may be wrong. Looked up from germline, CDR1 is LGHNA and CDR2 is YSLEER. The CDR3 has 18 residues. The CDR3 nucleotides read TGCGCCAGCAGCCAAGATCTCTCTTGGGGTTCCTCCTACAATGAGCAGTACTTC. Encoded protein: CASSQDLSWGSSYNEQYF.

This clonotype was recorded at least ten times. The chain carries TRBV5-1 and TRBJ1-2, with 10 bases lining up with TRBD1. J was trimmed by 3 bases and V by 3 bases; bases with no gene match: 5. The CDR3 has 15 amino acids. Germline loops: CDR1 SGHRS, CDR2 YFSETQ. This CDR3 is CASSSRDRGDYGYTF. Written as DNA, the CDR3 is TGCGCCAGCAGCTCCCGGGACAGGGGAGACTATGGCTACACCTTC.

This clonotype was found a few times. The DNA of the CDR3 is TGTGCCAGCAGTCCCCCCCGGTATGGCTACACCTTC. This translates into CASSPPRYGYTF. The chain has TRBV28 and TRBJ1-2; D unresolved. Germline V lookup: CDR1 MDHEN, CDR2 SYDVKM. Between the trimmed V and J ends, which lost 5 bases and 5 bases, there was a span of 9 bases. The CDR3 runs 12 residues.

This clonotype has more than one count but fewer than ten. The genes are TRBV20-1 and TRBJ1-5; 7 bases are a match to TRBD1. The V gene's germline CDR1 is DFQATT and CDR2 SNEGSKA (reference sequence). CDR3 length: 13 residues. V trimming: 3 bases; J trimming: 7 bases; junction bases outside the gene matches: 6. CDR3 nucleotides: TGCAGTGCTAGTGGGGACAGCGGGCAGCCCCAGCATTTT. This codes for CSASGDSGQPQHF.

The chain links TRBV4-3 to TRBJ2-1, with 9 nucleotides matching TRBD2. The CDR3 is 18 amino acids. Germline V gives CDR1 LGHNA, CDR2 YSLEER. Losses at the gene ends were 0 bases for V and 9 bases for J; bases not matched to a gene: 15. CDR3 nucleotide sequence: TGCGCCAGCAGCCAAGAGCTTCCGGGGGGCGGGGGGGCCGGTGAGCAGTTCTTC. Translating gives CASSQELPGGGGAGEQFF.

The genes are TRBV4-2 and TRBJ1-4; 9 bases map to TRBD1. Germline-derived CDR1 and CDR2 are LGHNA and YNFKEQ. V was pared by 8 bases and J by 5 bases, with 9 bases of the junction left unmatched. The CDR3 spans 15 residues. The CDR3 DNA follows: TGTGCCAGCCGTGCGAAAGGACAGGGGAATGAAAAACTGTTTTTT. Translation: CASRAKGQGNEKLFF.

This clonotype was seen a single time. The chain carries TRBV6-6 and TRBJ1-2; 8 nucleotides agree with TRBD1. With V trimmed by 2 bases and J by 6 bases, 5 bases remained unmatched. Germline CDR1 and CDR2: MNHNY and SVGAGI (reference sequence). The CDR3 is 14 residues long. The CDR3 loop reads CASSYVKTGDGYTF. For the CDR3, the DNA is TGTGCCAGCAGTTACGTTAAGACAGGGGATGGCTACACCTTC.

The V gene is TRBV12-3 or TRBV12-4, the J gene TRBJ1-6; TRBD1 is a possible D gene (5 bases). V was cut by 6 bases and J by 10 bases, with 16 bases left in between. There are 14 residues in the CDR3. The CDR3 loop reads CASRPGFSGSPLHF. The CDR3 DNA reads as TGTGCCAGCAGACCAGGGTTCTCGGGGTCACCCCTCCACTTT.

The chain combines TRBV12-3 or TRBV12-4 with TRBJ2-7; TRBD1 might be the D (5 bases). Trimming stripped 2 bases from V and 5 bases from J, with 7 bases between. This CDR3 contains 12 residues. The CDR3 DNA is TGTGCCAGCAGTTTATCAGGGCACGAGCAGTACTTC. It encodes CASSLSGHEQYF.

With respect to this clonotype: The junction shows a germline mismatch at one end, possibly a read error. This chain joins TRBV7-8 and TRBJ2-7, with D possibly being TRBD2 (6 bases). The CDR3 runs 12 residues. Germline CDR1 is SGHVS and CDR2 is FQNEAQ. The CDR3 bases are TGTGCCGGCAGCAAATCGACTAGCGAGCAGTACTTC. Protein sequence: CAGSKSTSEQYF.

This clonotype appeared many times. V is TRBV5-1 and J is TRBJ2-3, with 11 positions matching TRBD2. V lost 4 bases and J lost 5; bases outside the gene matches: 6. The CDR3 has 15 amino acids. CDR1 SGHRS and CDR2 YFSETQ come from the germline V gene. The CDR3 spells CASSDTSGGGDTQYF. The CDR3 DNA is TGCGCCAGCAGCGACACTAGCGGGGGTGGAGATACGCAGTATTTT.

The chain links TRBV7-8 to TRBJ2-1, with 16 bases lining up with TRBD2. Germline CDR1 is SGHVS and CDR2 is FQNEAQ. V shed 0 bases and J 8 bases; nucleotides not matched to a gene: 16. This CDR3 comprises 21 residues. The CDR3 reads CASSLAYPPPPGLAGGDEQFF. The CDR3 DNA reads as TGTGCCAGCAGCTTAGCGTATCCCCCTCCCCCGGGACTAGCGGGGGGGGATGAGCAGTTCTTC.